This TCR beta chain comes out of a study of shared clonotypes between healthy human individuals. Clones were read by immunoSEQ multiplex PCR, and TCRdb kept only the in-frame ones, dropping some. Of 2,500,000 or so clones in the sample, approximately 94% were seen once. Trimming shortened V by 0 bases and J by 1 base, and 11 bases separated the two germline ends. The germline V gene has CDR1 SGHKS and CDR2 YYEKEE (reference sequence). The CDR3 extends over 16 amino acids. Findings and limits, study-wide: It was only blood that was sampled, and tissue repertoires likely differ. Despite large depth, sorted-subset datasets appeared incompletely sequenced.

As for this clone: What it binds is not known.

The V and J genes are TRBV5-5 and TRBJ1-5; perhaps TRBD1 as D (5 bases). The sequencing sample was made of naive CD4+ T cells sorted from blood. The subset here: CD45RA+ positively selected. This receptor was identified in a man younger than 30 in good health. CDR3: CASSLAVWDSNQPQHF. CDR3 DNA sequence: TGTGCCAGCAGCTTGGCGGTTTGGGACAGCAATCAGCCCCAGCATTTT. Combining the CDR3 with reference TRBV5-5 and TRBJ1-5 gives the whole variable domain DAGVTQSPTHLIKTRGQQVTLRCSPISGHKSVSWYQQVLGQGPQFIFQYYEKEERGRGNFPDRFSARQFPNYSSELNVNALLLGDSALYLCASSLAVWDSNQPQHFGDGTRLSIL.